This T cell receptor beta chain derives from a study of cytomegalovirus exposure and HLA in healthy donors. Notes on the study in general: Most TCR sequences showed up rarely, but some public TCRs showed up in many donors. Later genetic work tied a missense DCLRE1C variant to beta-chain V and J trimming. Evidence from a later analysis indicated that most CMV-associated TCR beta chains looked HLA-restricted.

PCR amplification relied on 60 Vbeta primers (plus 13 Jbeta primers). Sequenced by immunoSEQ multiplex PCR; TCRdb stores in-frame clones only, minus some. The table has about 170,000 clones, 81% seen once. As for this clone: What it recognizes is unknown.

This CDR3 comprises 15 residues. Trimming cost V 4 bases and J 1 base; bases outside gene matches: 6. Germline lookup yields CDR1 SGHAT and CDR2 FQNNGV. Healthy bone marrow donors made up the donor group. The sequenced material came from PBMCs. This receptor was identified in a woman younger than 30 in good health and CMV-seropositive. The V call is TRBV11-2, the J call TRBJ1-1; 7 bases are shared with TRBD1. CDR3 amino acids: CASSSFNRGNTEAFF. The CDR3 region has the DNA TGTGCCAGCAGCTCATTTAACAGGGGGAACACTGAAGCTTTCTTT. Full variable domain (missing parts from reference TRBV11-2 and TRBJ1-1): EAGVAQSPRYKIIEKRQSVAFWCNPISGHATLYWYQQILGQGPKLLIQFQNNGVVDDSQLPKDRFSAERLKGVDSTLKIQPAKLEDSAVYLCASSSFNRGNTEAFFGQGTRLTVV.